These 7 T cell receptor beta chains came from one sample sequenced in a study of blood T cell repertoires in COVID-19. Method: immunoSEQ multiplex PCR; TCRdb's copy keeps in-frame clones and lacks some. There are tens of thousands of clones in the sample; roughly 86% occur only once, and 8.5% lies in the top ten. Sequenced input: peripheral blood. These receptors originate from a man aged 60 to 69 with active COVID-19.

The CDR3 DNA is TGTGCCAGCAGCTTAGTCGGCGGGAGCTCCTACGAGCAGTACTTC. This encodes CASSLVGGSSYEQYF. The chain combines TRBV7-3 with TRBJ2-7; TRBD2 agrees at 7 bases. J was trimmed by 0 bases and V by 2 bases; bases with no gene match: 4. This CDR3 is built from 15 residues. CDR1 is SGHTA and CDR2 is FQGTGA in the germline V gene.

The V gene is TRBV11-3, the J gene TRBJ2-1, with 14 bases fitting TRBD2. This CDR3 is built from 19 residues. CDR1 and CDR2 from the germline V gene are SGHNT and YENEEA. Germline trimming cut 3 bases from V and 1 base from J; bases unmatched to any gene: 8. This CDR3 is CASSFGRGTSGRSYNEQFF. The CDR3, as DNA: TGTGCCAGCAGCTTCGGTAGAGGGACTAGCGGGAGATCCTACAATGAGCAGTTCTTC.

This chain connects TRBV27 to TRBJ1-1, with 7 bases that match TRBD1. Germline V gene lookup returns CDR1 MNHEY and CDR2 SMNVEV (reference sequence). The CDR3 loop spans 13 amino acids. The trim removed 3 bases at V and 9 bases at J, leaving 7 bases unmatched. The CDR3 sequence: CASSLAAGGKAFF. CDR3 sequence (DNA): TGTGCCAGCAGTTTGGCGGCAGGGGGGAAAGCTTTCTTT.

The CDR3 DNA reads TGTGCCAGTAGTGCGGGACTAGCGGGAGAGACCCAGTACTTC. It yields the protein CASSAGLAGETQYF. The chain has TRBV19 and TRBJ2-5; 12 bases are shared with TRBD2. CDR3 length equals 14 residues. The V and J ends lost 5 bases and 4 bases, in that order; junction bases with no gene match: 2. CDR1 is LNHDA and CDR2 is SQIVND in the germline V gene (reference sequence).

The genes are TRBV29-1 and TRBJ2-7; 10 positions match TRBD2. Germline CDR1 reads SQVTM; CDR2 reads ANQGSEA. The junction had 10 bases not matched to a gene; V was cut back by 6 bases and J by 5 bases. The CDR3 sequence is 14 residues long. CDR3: CSVESGLASDEQYF. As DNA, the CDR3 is TGCAGCGTCGAGTCGGGACTAGCGTCTGACGAGCAGTACTTC.

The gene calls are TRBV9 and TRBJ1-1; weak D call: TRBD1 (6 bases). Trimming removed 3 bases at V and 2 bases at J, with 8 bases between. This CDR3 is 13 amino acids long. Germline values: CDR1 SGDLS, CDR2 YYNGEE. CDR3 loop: CASSADSNTEAFF. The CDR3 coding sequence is TGTGCCAGCAGCGCGGACAGTAACACTGAAGCTTTCTTT.

The CDR3 sequence is CASSGSLIGELFF. CDR3 in DNA: TGTGCCAGCAGCGGGAGCCTTATCGGGGAGCTGTTTTTT. The chain joins TRBV9 to TRBJ2-2; D is uncertain. CDR1 SGDLS and CDR2 YYNGEE come from the germline V gene. The CDR3 loop spans 13 amino acids. Trimming cost V 3 bases and J 7 bases, with 10 bases left between them. The whole variable domain, filled in from reference TRBV9 and TRBJ2-2, reads DSGVTQTPKHLITATGQRVTLRCSPRSGDLSVYWYQQSLDQGLQFLIQYYNGEERAKGNILERFSAQQFPDLHSELNLSSLELGDSALYFCASSGSLIGELFFGEGSRLTVL.